This T cell receptor (beta chain) came from a study of cytomegalovirus exposure and HLA in healthy donors. CDR1 is SGHRS and CDR2 is YFSETQ in the germline V gene. V dropped 4 bases and J dropped 2; count of bases not matched to a gene: 6. The CDR3 is 15 residues long. Data came from immunoSEQ multiplex PCR; TCRdb stores just in-frame clones and leaves some out. The table shows tens of thousands of clones, with just under 95% occurring only once. The TCR sequence derives from a young man in good health and CMV-seropositive. V is TRBV5-1 and J is TRBJ2-5; 9 nucleotides align to TRBD1. Sequenced: PBMCs. The CDR3 DNA is TGCGCCAGCAGCCCACGAGGGACAGGGCAAGAGACCCAGTACTTC. Protein sequence: CASSPRGTGQETQYF.